These T cell receptor beta chains were read from a single sample in a study of T cell clonotyping in hematopoietic cell transplantation. Data came from immunoSEQ multiplex PCR; TCRdb stores just in-frame clones and leaves some out. The sample has over 15,000 clones, around 85% seen once. Sequencing used peripheral blood mononuclear cells. All receptors derive from a woman aged 40 to 50 in good health. Some clones in this sample may be carry-over from other donors' samples. Both conserved end residues are part of each CDR3. The D gene is left open where the match is weak. Size tells how often a clone was seen (once, few, many) or the class of an expanded clone, and some rows leave it out.

TRBJ2-3 NA NA TRBV7-2 TGTGCCAGCAGCCCTCGGCCGGGAGTCGGGGTAGATACGCAGTATTTT CASSPRPGVGVDTQYF
TRBJ1-2 NA NA TRBV19 TGTGCCAGTAAATATGGTTATGGCTACACCTTC CASKYGYGYTF
TRBJ2-1 once TRBD2 TRBV27 TGTGCCAGCAGTTCAGGACTAGCGGGTAGCTGGGGGGGTGAGCAGTTCTTC CASSSGLAGSWGGEQFF
TRBJ1-1 NA NA TRBV28 TGTGCCAGCAGTTTACCAGGGGTCACTGAAGCTTTCTTT CASSLPGVTEAFF
TRBJ2-7 NA TRBD1 TRBV19 TGTGCCAGTAGTATAGATTTGGGGACAGGGGTCTACGAGCAGTACTTC CASSIDLGTGVYEQYF
TRBJ2-3 once TRBD2 TRBV6-5 TGTGCCAGCGGGGCTAGCGGGGGCACAGATACGCAGTATTTT CASGASGGTDTQYF
TRBJ2-7 NA NA TRBV2 TGTGCTAAGCAGGGGACGCATAACTCCTACGAGCAGTACTTC CAKQGTHNSYEQYF
TRBJ2-5 NA NA TRBV6-5 TGTGCCAGCAGTTACTCGAGTCGGGGTAGTGAGACCCAGTACTTC CASSYSSRGSETQYF
TRBJ2-7 NA NA TRBV30 TGTGCCTGTGCGAACAGGGATGGCTCCTACGAGCAGTACTTC CACANRDGSYEQYF
TRBJ2-1 NA NA TRBV4-1 TGCGCCAGCAGCCTCCTCCGGACAGTATACAATGAGCAGTTCTTC CASSLLRTVYNEQFF
TRBJ2-3 NA TRBD2 TRBV5-1 TGCGCCAGCAGCTACTGGACTAGCGGGGCCGATACGCAGTATTTT CASSYWTSGADTQYF
TRBJ1-3 NA NA TRBV30 TGTGCCTGGAGTGTAGACTCTGGAAACACCATATATTTT CAWSVDSGNTIYF
TRBJ1-1 NA NA TRBV30 TGTGCCTGGAGTGTTCTGGCTGAAGCTTTCTTT CAWSVLAEAFF
TRBJ2-3 NA NA TRBV7-9 TGTGCCAGCAGCTCAGCTTACACAGATACGCAGTATTTT CASSSAYTDTQYF
TRBJ2-3 NA NA TRBV5-1 TGCGCCAGCAGCTTTAGGGTCAGCACAGATACGCAGTATTTT CASSFRVSTDTQYF
TRBJ2-7 once NA TRBV29-1 TGCAGCGTTTTCTCGGGTAGCATACTACGAGGCTACGAGCAGTACTTC CSVFSGSILRGYEQYF
TRBJ2-7 NA NA TRBV9 TGTGCCAGCAGCGGGGCCCTCGGGTCCTACGAGCAGTACTTC CASSGALGSYEQYF
TRBJ1-2 NA NA TRBV2 TGTGCCAGCGGCCCCGGCTACACCTTC CASGPGYTF
TRBJ1-5 NA NA TRBV19 TGTGCCAGTAGTCCCCCCGCGGACCGCCAGCATTTT CASSPPADRQHF
TRBJ2-1 NA TRBD2 TRBV6-6 TGTGCCAGCAGTACCCCCGGGACTAGCGGGAAAGGTGAGCAGTTCTTC CASSTPGTSGKGEQFF
TRBJ2-5 NA TRBD2 TRBV11-2 TGTGCCAGCAGCTTAGATCGGGGCTTAGCGGGGGGGCAAGCCTCGTCGCAGTACTTC CASSLDRGLAGGQASSQYF
TRBJ2-5 NA NA TRBV6-5 TGTGCCAGCACCCATCGAGAGACCCAGTACTTC CASTHRETQYF
TRBJ1-6 NA NA TRBV19 TGTGCCAGTAGTATGAACTATAATTCACCCCTCCACTTT CASSMNYNSPLHF
TRBJ2-1 NA TRBD2 TRBV19 TGTGCCAGTAGTATTACTAGCGGGGCCTACAATGAGCAGTTCTTC CASSITSGAYNEQFF
TRBJ2-5 NA TRBD1 TRBV10-3 TGTGCCATCAGTGAGTCGGGACAGGGGCCTAGCGGCCAAGAGACCCAGTACTTC CAISESGQGPSGQETQYF
TRBJ2-5 NA TRBD2 TRBV29-1 TGCAGCGTTCCTACGGACGGGGGGATCCAAGAGACCCAGTACTTC CSVPTDGGIQETQYF
TRBJ2-3 NA NA TRBV6-6 TGTGCCAGCCACGGGCCAGCACCTAACACAGATACGCAGTATTTT CASHGPAPNTDTQYF
TRBJ2-5 NA NA TRBV29-1 TGCAGCGTTGAAGTCTTGGGCAGGGCCACGGAAGAAGAGACCCAGTACTTC CSVEVLGRATEEETQYF
TRBJ2-7 NA NA TRBV6-5 TGTGCCAGCAGCTACGGGACACCGACCTACGAGCAGTACTTC CASSYGTPTYEQYF
TRBJ2-7 NA TRBD1 TRBV7-3 TGTGCCAGCAGCCCGGGGACAGGAAGCTCCTACGAGCAGTACTTC CASSPGTGSSYEQYF
TRBJ2-7 NA TRBD1 TRBV28 TGTGCCAGCAGTAGCCTCCGGGACAGGGTCCACGAGCAGTACTTC CASSSLRDRVHEQYF
TRBJ1-4 NA NA TRBV29-1 TGCAGCGTCCTCGAAAGGGGGGCGCGGGAAAAACTGTTTTTT CSVLERGAREKLFF
TRBJ1-4 NA NA TRBV7-2 TGTGCCAGCAGCTTAGTGCAGGACCGTGAAAAACTGTTTTTT CASSLVQDREKLFF
TRBJ1-1 NA NA TRBV7-2 TGTGCCAGCAGAATAACGAACACTGAAGCTTTCTTT CASRITNTEAFF
TRBJ2-3 NA TRBD2 TRBV30 TGTGCCTGGAGTGTACTTCGGACTAGCGGGAGCACAGATACGCAGTATTTT CAWSVLRTSGSTDTQYF
TRBJ2-7 NA TRBD1 TRBV4-1 TGCGCCAGCAGCCAAGACGGGACAGGGGCAGAGCAGTACTTC CASSQDGTGAEQYF
TRBJ2-6 NA NA TRBV9 TGTGCCAGCAGCGAGGCCCGTGGGTCGGTGGCTGGGGCCAACGTCCTGACTTTC CASSEARGSVAGANVLTF
TRBJ1-1 NA TRBD1 TRBV2 TGTGCCAGCACTCCGGACAGGCTGAACACTGAAGCTTTCTTT CASTPDRLNTEAFF